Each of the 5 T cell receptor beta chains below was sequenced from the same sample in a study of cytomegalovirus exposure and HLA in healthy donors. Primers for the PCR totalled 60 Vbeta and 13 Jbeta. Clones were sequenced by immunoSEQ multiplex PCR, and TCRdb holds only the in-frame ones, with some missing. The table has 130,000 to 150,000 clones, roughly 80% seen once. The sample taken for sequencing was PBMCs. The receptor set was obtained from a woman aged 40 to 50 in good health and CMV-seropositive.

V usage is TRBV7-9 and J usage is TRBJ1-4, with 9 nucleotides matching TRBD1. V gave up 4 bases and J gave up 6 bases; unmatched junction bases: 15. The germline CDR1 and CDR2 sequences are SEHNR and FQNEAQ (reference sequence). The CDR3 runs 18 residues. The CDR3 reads CASSSGGTGRGVYEKLFF. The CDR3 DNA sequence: TGTGCCAGCAGCTCCGGAGGGACAGGGCGAGGTGTTTATGAAAAACTGTTTTTT.

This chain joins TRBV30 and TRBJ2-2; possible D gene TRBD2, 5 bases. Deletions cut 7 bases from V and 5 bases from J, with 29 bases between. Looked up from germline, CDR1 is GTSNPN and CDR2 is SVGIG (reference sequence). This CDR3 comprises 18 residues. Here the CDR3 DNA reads TGTGCCTCCCTTCCCTACCTCCATGGATCTACGGGGACCGGGGAGCTGTTTTTT. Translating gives CASLPYLHGSTGTGELFF.

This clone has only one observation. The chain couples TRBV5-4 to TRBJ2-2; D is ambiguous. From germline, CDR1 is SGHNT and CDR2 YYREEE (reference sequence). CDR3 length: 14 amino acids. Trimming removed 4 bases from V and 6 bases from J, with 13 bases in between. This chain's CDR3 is CASSPGEVPGELFF. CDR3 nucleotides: TGTGCCAGCAGCCCCGGTGAGGTCCCCGGGGAGCTGTTTTTT.

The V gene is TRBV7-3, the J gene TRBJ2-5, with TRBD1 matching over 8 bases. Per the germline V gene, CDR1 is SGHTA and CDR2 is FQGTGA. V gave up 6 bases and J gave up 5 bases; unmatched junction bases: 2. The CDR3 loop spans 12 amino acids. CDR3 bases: TGTGCCAGCAGTCGACAGGGGGAGACCCAGTACTTC. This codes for CASSRQGETQYF.

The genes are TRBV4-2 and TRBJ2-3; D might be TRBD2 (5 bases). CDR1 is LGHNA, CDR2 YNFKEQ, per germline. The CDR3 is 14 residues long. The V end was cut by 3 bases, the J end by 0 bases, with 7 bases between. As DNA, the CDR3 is TGTGCCAGCAGCCAGCGGACTAGCACAGATACGCAGTATTTT. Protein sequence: CASSQRTSTDTQYF.